This record concerns one TCR beta chain sequence. This clone came up a few times. The antigen it recognizes is unknown. There are no base qualities to consult, and no much larger clone falls within one base. Genomic DNA was extracted from sorted cells for sequencing of the TCRbeta CDR3 region. TCRbeta CDR3 regions were sequenced using the immunoSEQ Assay. In TCRdb, the immuneACCESS table is reduced to in-frame sequences with V and J assigned. These tables do not hold every clone; where another copy was compared, an unresolved V gene accounts for under half, and the others remain unexplained. For this sample the table gives 70,000 to 85,000 clones, of which approximately 83% were detected only once. The top ten clonotypes cover approximately 1.9% of the sample. These data are taken from a study of OX40 agonist ivuxolimab in advanced cancers. About the investigation overall: Ivuxolimab was a fully human IgG2 agonistic monoclonal antibody targeting the costimulatory receptor OX40 (CD134). Intravenous ivuxolimab was administered to patients every 2 weeks at six dose levels: 0.01, 0.1, 0.3, 1.5, 3 and 10 mg/kg. The paper describes the monotherapy dose-escalation part (N of about 54 patients) of the phase I trial of ivuxolimab. In the dose-escalation cohort, 70% to 90% of patients were male, and the mean age was around 60 years with a range of about 20 to 90. Partial responses were achieved by three dose-escalation patients, of whom one had hepatocellular carcinoma and two had cutaneous melanoma. The point of sequencing TCRbeta in the periphery was to test whether ivuxolimab changed TCR sequence diversity and drove clonal T-cell expansion. Among the roughly 50 dose-escalation patients, some 20 had hepatocellular carcinoma, roughly 15 melanoma, 9 renal cell carcinoma and 9 head and neck cancer. Patients were allowed to have had prior anti-PD-1, anti-PD-L1 or anti-CTLA-4 therapy, and approximately 41% of the dose-escalation patients had previously received checkpoint inhibitors. Here is what the overall study found, with its caveats: In the 0.1-3.0 mg/kg groups, partial responders were among the patients with the lowest normalized peripheral clonal expansion, particularly in CD8+ T cells. Low levels of normalized T-cell clonal expansion were also seen in some nonresponding patients. The antigen specificity of the peripheral T cells that underwent clonal expansion was not determined. At doses from 0.1 to 3.0 mg/kg, clonal expansion was seen in both CD4+ and CD8+ blood T cells between baseline and week 6. After ivuxolimab, CD8+ T cells had more expanded clones than CD4+ T cells on average.

V is clipped by 6 bases and J by 0 bases, and the sequence between their germline boundaries is 8 bases long. Based on the germline V gene, the CDR1 and CDR2 sequences are LGHNA and YSLEER. The CDR3 has 13 amino acids, counting the end cysteine and phenylalanine. The sequence is cut down to CDR3 DNA, 39 bases in frame from base 1. The trial excluded patients who had a history of autoimmune disease or who were on systemic immunosuppression. Peripheral blood for TCR sequencing was collected from all dose cohorts at baseline, on cycle 4 day 1, and on cycle 7 day 1. Samples were obtained from an open-label, multicenter, first-in-human phase I dose-escalation trial of ivuxolimab. The trial enrolled adults with locally advanced or metastatic head and neck squamous cell, hepatocellular, melanoma or renal cell carcinoma. Before TCR sequencing, CD4+ T cells and CD8+ T cells were sorted from peripheral blood as separate populations.

The rearrangement joined TRBV4-3 to TRBJ1-2, with no confidently assigned D gene. The sequence derives from an adult with an advanced solid tumor such as melanoma, head and neck, liver or kidney cancer. The input for sequencing was CD4+ or CD8+ T cells sorted from blood, taken in a trial of the OX40 agonist ivuxolimab. The CDR3 in this case is CASSPLTNYGYTF. In nucleotide form, the sequence is TGCGCCAGCAGTCCCCTTACTAACTATGGCTACACCTTC.